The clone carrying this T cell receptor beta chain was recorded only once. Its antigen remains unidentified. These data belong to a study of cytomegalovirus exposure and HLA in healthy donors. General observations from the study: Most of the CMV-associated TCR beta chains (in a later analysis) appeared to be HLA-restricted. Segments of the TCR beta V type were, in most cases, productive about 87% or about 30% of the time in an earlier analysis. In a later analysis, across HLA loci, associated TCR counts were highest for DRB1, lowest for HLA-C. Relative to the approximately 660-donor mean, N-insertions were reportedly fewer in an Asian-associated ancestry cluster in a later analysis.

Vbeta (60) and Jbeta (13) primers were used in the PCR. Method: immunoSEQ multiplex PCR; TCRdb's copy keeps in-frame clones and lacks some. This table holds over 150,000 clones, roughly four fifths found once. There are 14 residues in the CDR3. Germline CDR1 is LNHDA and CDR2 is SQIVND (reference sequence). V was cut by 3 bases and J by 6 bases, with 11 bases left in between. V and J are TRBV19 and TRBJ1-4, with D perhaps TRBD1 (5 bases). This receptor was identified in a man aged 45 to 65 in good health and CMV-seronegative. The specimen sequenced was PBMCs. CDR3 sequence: CASSMRQSHEKLFF. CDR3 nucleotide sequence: TGTGCCAGTAGTATGCGACAGAGCCATGAAAAACTGTTTTTT.